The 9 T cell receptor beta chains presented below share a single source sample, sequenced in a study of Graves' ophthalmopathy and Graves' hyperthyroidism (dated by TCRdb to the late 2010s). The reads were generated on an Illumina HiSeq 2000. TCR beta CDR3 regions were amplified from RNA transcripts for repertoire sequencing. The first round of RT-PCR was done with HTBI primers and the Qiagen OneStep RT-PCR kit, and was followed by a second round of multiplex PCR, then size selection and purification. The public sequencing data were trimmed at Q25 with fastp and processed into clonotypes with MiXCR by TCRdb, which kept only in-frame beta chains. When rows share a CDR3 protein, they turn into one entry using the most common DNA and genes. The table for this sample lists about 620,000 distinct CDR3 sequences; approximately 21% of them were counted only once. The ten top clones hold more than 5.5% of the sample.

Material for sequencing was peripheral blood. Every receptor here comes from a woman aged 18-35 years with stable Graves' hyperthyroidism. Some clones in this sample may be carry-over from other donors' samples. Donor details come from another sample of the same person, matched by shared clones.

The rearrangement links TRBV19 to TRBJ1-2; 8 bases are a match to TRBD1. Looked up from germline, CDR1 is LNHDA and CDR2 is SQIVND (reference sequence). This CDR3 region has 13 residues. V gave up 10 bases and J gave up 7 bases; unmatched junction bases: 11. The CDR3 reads CAIPDRGEGGYTF. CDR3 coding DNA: TGTGCCATTCCCGACAGGGGAGAGGGTGGCTACACCTTC.

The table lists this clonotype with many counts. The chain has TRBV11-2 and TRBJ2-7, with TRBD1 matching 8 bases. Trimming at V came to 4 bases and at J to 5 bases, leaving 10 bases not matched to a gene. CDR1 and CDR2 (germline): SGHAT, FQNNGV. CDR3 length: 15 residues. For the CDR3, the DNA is TGTGCCAGCAGCTCCCGACAGGGGAAGACCCACGAGCAGTACTTC. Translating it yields CASSSRQGKTHEQYF. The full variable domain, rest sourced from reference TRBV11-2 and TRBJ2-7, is EAGVAQSPRYKIIEKRQSVAFWCNPISGHATLYWYQQILGQGPKLLIQFQNNGVVDDSQLPKDRFSAERLKGVDSTLKIQPAKLEDSAVYLCASSSRQGKTHEQYFGPGTRLTVT.

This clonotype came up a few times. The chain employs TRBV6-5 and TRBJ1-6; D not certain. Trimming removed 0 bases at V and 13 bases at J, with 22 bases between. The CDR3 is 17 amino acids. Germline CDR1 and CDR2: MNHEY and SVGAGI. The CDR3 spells CASSYSIGGVEGSPLHF. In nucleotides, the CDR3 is TGTGCCAGCAGTTACTCGATCGGTGGGGTAGAGGGCTCGCCCCTCCACTTT.

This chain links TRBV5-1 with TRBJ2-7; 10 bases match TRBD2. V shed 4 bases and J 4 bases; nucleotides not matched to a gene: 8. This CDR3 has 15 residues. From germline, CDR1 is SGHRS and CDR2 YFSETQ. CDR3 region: CASSRSSGGKYEQYF. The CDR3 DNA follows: TGCGCCAGCAGCAGGAGTAGCGGGGGGAAATACGAGCAGTACTTC.

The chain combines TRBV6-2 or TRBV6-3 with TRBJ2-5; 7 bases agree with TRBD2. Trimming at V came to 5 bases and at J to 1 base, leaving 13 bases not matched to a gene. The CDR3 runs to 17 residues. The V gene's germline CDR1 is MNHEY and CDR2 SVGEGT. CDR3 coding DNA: TGTGCCAGCAGTCACCTCGGTTGGGCTAGCGGCCAAGAGACCCAGTACTTC. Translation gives CASSHLGWASGQETQYF.

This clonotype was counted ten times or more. The CDR3 loop is CASRRDGGSGEQYF. DNA of the CDR3: TGTGCCAGCAGGCGGGATGGGGGCTCGGGCGAGCAGTACTTC. J is TRBJ2-7 and V is TRBV6-5; either TRBD1 or TRBD2 may fit D (6 bases each). The V gene lost 6 bases and the J gene lost 6 bases, with 18 bases spanning the gap. The CDR3 loop spans 14 amino acids. Germline V lookup: CDR1 MNHEY, CDR2 SVGAGI.

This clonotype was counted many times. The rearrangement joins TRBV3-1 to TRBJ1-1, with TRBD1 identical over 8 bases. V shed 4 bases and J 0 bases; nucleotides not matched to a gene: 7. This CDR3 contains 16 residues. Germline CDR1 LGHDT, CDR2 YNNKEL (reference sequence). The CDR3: CASSPISDRVNTEAFF. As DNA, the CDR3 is TGTGCCAGCAGCCCGATTTCGGACAGGGTGAACACTGAAGCTTTCTTT. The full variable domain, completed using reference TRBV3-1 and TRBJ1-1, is DTAVSQTPKYLVTQMGNDKSIKCEQNLGHDTMYWYKQDSKKFLKIMFSYNNKELIINETVPNRFSPKSPDKAHLNLHINSLELGDSAVYFCASSPISDRVNTEAFFGQGTRLTVV.

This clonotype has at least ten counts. This CDR3 reads CSARDAYLVYEQYF. The DNA for the CDR3 is TGCAGTGCTAGAGACGCCTACCTCGTCTACGAGCAGTACTTC. This chain uses TRBV20-1 with TRBJ2-7, with no clear D. V was shortened by 0 bases and J by 3 bases, with 12 bases between the two germline ends. Germline V gives CDR1 DFQATT, CDR2 SNEGSKA (reference sequence). This CDR3 has 14 amino acids.

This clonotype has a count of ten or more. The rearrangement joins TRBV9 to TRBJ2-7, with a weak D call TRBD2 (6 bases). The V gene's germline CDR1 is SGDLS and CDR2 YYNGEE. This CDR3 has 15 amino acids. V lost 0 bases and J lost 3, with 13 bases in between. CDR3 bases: TGTGCCAGCAGCGTAGTACCGGGAGACCTCTACGAGCAGTACTTC. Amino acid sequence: CASSVVPGDLYEQYF.